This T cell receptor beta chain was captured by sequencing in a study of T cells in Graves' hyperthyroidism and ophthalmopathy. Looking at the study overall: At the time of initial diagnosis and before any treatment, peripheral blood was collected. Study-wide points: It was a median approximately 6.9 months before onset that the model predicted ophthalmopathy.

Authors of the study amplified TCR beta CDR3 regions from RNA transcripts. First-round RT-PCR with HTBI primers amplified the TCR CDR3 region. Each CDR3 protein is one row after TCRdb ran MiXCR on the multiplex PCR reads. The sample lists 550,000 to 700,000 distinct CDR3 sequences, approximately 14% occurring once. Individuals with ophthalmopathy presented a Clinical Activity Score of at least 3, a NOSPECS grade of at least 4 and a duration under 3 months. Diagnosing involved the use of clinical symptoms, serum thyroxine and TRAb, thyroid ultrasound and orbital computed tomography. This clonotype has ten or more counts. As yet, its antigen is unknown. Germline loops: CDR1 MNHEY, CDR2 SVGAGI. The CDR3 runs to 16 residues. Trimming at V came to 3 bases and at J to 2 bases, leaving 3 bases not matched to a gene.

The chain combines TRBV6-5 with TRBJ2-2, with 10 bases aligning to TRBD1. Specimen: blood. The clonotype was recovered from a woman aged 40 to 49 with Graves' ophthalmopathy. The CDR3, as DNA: TGTGCCAGCAGTTATTGGGACAGGGGAAACACCGGGGAGCTGTTTTTT. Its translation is CASSYWDRGNTGELFF.